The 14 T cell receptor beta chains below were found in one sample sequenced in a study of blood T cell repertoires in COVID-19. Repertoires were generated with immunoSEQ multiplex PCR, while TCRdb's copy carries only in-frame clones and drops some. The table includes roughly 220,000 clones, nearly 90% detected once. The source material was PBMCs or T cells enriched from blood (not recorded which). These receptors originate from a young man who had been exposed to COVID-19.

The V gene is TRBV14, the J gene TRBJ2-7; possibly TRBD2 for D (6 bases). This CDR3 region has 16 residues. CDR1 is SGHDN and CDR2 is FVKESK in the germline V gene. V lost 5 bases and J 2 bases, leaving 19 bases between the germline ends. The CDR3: CASSDARTTLTYEQYF. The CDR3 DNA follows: TGTGCCAGCAGCGACGCCCGGACTACCTTAACCTACGAGCAGTACTTC.

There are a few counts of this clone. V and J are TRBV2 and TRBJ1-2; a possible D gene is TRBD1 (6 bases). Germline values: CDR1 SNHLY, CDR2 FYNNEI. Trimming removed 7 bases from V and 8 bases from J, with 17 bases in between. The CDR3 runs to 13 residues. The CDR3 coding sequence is TGTGCCAGCACCCCCCTCCCGGGACAAGGCTACACCTTC. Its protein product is CASTPLPGQGYTF. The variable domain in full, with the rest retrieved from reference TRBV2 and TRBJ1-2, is EPEVTQTPSHQVTQMGQEVILRCVPISNHLYFYWYRQILGQKVEFLVSFYNNEISEKSEIFDDQFSVERPDGSNFTLKIRSTKLEDSAMYFCASTPLPGQGYTFGSGTRLTVV.

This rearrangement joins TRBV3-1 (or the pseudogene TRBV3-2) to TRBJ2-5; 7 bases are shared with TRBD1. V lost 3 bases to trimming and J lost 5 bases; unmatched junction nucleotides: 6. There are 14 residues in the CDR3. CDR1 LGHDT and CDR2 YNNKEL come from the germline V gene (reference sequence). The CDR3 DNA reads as TGTGCCAGCAGCCAGACAACAGGGGAGGAGACCCAGTACTTC. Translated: CASSQTTGEETQYF.

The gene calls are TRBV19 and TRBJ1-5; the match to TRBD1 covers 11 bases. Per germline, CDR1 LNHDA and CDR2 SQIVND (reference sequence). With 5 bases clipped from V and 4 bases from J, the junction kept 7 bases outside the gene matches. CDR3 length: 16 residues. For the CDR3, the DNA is TGTGCCAGTAGTTCGACCGGGACAGGGGGTAATCAGCCCCAGCATTTT. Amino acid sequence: CASSSTGTGGNQPQHF.

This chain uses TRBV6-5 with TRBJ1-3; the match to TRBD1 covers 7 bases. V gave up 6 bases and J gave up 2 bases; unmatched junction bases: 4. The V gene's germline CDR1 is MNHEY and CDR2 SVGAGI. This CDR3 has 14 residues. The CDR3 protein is CASRPGGTGNTIYF. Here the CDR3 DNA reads TGTGCCAGCAGGCCAGGGGGTACTGGAAACACCATATATTTT.

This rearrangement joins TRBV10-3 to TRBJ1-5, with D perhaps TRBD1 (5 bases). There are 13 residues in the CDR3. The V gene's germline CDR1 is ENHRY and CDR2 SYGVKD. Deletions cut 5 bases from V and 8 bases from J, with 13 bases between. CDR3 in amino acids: CAISPGPGEPQHF. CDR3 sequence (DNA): TGTGCCATCAGTCCCGGACCGGGGGAGCCCCAGCATTTT.

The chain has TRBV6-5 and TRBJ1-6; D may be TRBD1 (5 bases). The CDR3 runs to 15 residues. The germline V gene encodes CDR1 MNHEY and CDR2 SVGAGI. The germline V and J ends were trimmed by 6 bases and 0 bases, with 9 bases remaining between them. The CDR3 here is CASRTESSYNSPLHF. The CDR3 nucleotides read TGTGCCAGCAGGACAGAGAGCTCCTATAATTCACCCCTCCACTTT.

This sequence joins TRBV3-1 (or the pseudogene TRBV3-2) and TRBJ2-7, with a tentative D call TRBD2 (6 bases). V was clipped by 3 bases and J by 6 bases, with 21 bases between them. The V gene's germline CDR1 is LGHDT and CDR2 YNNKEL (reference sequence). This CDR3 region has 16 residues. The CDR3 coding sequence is TGTGCCAGCAGCCACCGGTCTACTAGCTTCTTAGGCGAGCAGTACTTC. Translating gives CASSHRSTSFLGEQYF.

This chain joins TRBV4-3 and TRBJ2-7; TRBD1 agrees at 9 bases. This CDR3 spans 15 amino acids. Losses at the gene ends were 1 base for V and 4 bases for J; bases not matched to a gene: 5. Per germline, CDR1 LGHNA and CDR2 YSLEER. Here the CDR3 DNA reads TGCGCCAGCAGCCAAGGGGACAGGGCAGGGTACGAGCAGTACTTC. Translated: CASSQGDRAGYEQYF.

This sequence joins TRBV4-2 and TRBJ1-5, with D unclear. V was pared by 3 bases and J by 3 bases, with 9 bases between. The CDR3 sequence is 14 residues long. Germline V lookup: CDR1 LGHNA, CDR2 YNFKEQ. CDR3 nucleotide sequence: TGTGCCAGCAGCCAGTTTTCCGTCAATCAGCCCCAGCATTTT. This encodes CASSQFSVNQPQHF.

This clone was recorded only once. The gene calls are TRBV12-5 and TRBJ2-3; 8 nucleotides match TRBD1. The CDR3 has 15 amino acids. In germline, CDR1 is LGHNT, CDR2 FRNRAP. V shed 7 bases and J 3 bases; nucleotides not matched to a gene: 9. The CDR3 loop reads CASVHPGQGTDTQYF. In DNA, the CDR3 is TGTGCTAGTGTCCACCCCGGACAGGGAACAGATACGCAGTATTTT.

CDR3 sequence: CASSSPISGGNYEQYF. The CDR3 DNA follows: TGTGCCAGCAGCTCGCCAATTAGCGGGGGCAATTACGAGCAGTACTTC. This chain connects TRBV7-9 to TRBJ2-7; 9 bases map to TRBD2. V shed 4 bases, J shed 4 bases, and the junction held 11 bases outside the gene matches. This CDR3 region has 16 residues. The germline V gene has CDR1 SEHNR and CDR2 FQNEAQ (reference sequence).

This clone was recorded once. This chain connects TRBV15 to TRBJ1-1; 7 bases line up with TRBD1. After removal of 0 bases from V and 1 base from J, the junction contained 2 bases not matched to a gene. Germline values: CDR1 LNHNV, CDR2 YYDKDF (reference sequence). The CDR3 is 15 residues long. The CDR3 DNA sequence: TGTGCCACCAGCAGAGATTACAGGGGGAACACTGAAGCTTTCTTT. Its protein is CATSRDYRGNTEAFF.

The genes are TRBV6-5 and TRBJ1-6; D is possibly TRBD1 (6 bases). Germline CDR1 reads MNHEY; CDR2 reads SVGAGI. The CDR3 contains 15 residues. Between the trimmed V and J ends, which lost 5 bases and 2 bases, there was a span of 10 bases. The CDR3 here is CASSRQDPYNSPLHF. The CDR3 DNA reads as TGTGCCAGCAGTAGACAGGACCCCTATAATTCACCCCTCCACTTT.